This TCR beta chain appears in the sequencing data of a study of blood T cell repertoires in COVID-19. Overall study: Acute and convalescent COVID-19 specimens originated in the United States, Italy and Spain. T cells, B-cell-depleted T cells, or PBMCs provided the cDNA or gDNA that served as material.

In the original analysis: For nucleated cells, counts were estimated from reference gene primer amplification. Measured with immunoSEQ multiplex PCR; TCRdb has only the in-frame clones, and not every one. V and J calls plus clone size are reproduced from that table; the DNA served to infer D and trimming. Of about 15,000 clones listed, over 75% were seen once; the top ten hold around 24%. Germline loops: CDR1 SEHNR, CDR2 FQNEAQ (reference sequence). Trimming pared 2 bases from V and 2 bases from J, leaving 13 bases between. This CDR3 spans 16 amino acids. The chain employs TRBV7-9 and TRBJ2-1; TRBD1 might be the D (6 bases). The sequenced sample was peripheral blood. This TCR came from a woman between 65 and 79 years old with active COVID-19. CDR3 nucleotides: TGTGCCAGCAGCTTATGGGGTGGGGGCCCCTACAATGAGCAGTTCTTC. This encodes CASSLWGGGPYNEQFF.